Listed below are T cell receptor beta chains from one sample, sequenced in a study of T cell responses to AZD1222 COVID-19 vaccine. TCRdb keeps only in-frame clones here, not all; method: immunoSEQ multiplex PCR. The sample lists about 100,000 clones, around nine tenths occurring once. The sequencing used peripheral blood, collected on day 0 of AZD1222 vaccination. All receptors come from an adult in good health. Both conserved end residues are part of each CDR3. Fields, in order: V gene, clone size, D gene, CDR3 length, J gene, CDR3 DNA, CDR3 protein. The D gene is left open where the match is weak. The listing skips clone size in some rows; elsewhere it reads once, few, many or a size class.

v_call: TRBV6-5
clone_size: .
d_call: .
cdr3_length: 11
j_call: TRBJ2-3
cdr3_nt: TGTGCCAGCAGGACCGAGGGGACGCAGTATTTT
cdr3_aa: CASRTEGTQYF

v_call: TRBV28
clone_size: once
d_call: .
cdr3_length: 12
j_call: TRBJ1-2
cdr3_nt: TGTGCCAGCAGTACAAGGACGGATGGCTACACCTTC
cdr3_aa: CASSTRTDGYTF

v_call: TRBV11-2
clone_size: .
d_call: .
cdr3_length: 14
j_call: TRBJ1-1
cdr3_nt: TGTGCCAGCAGCTTAGGGCCTCCGAACACTGAAGCTTTCTTT
cdr3_aa: CASSLGPPNTEAFF

v_call: TRBV2
clone_size: .
d_call: .
cdr3_length: 14
j_call: TRBJ2-7
cdr3_nt: TGTGCCAGCAGTGAAAGCAGGGGAGTCTACGAGCAGTACTTC
cdr3_aa: CASSESRGVYEQYF

v_call: TRBV28
clone_size: .
d_call: .
cdr3_length: 14
j_call: TRBJ1-6
cdr3_nt: TGTGCCAGCAAAGGTAGCTCCTATAATTCACCCCTCCACTTT
cdr3_aa: CASKGSSYNSPLHF

v_call: TRBV6-5
clone_size: .
d_call: .
cdr3_length: 14
j_call: TRBJ1-5
cdr3_nt: TGTGCCAGCAACCCCACAGGGCTCAATCAGCCCCAGCATTTT
cdr3_aa: CASNPTGLNQPQHF

v_call: TRBV5-1
clone_size: .
d_call: TRBD1
cdr3_length: 15
j_call: TRBJ1-1
cdr3_nt: TGCGCCAGCAGCTTTGGGACAGGGGGTAACACTGAAGCTTTCTTT
cdr3_aa: CASSFGTGGNTEAFF

v_call: TRBV25-1
clone_size: .
d_call: TRBD1
cdr3_length: 12
j_call: TRBJ1-2
cdr3_nt: TGTGCCAGCAGCGTACAGGGGGATGGCTACACCTTC
cdr3_aa: CASSVQGDGYTF

v_call: TRBV5-4
clone_size: .
d_call: TRBD2
cdr3_length: 12
j_call: TRBJ2-7
cdr3_nt: TGTGCCAGCAGTTATGGGACTAGCGGGGGGGTATTC
cdr3_aa: CASSYGTSGGVF

v_call: TRBV2
clone_size: .
d_call: .
cdr3_length: 14
j_call: TRBJ1-6
cdr3_nt: TGTGCCAGCAGTGGGGCGACACACAATTCACCCCTCCACTTT
cdr3_aa: CASSGATHNSPLHF

v_call: TRBV6-5
clone_size: once
d_call: .
cdr3_length: 14
j_call: TRBJ1-1
cdr3_nt: TGTGCCAGCAGTTACTCGAAAGGGGACGGTGAAGCTTTCTTT
cdr3_aa: CASSYSKGDGEAFF

v_call: TRBV6-1
clone_size: .
d_call: .
cdr3_length: 14
j_call: TRBJ2-3
cdr3_nt: TGTGCCAGCAGTGAAACGTTTGTGGACCCACGGTGGTATTTT
cdr3_aa: CASSETFVDPRWYF

v_call: TRBV10-3
clone_size: once
d_call: TRBD1
cdr3_length: 15
j_call: TRBJ2-3
cdr3_nt: TGTGCCATCAGTTCGCGGGACAGGGGCACAGATACGCAGTATTTT
cdr3_aa: CAISSRDRGTDTQYF

v_call: TRBV4-1
clone_size: .
d_call: .
cdr3_length: 16
j_call: TRBJ1-6
cdr3_nt: TGCGCCAGCAGCCAAGAGGGGGCGAGCGATAATTCACCCCTCCACTTT
cdr3_aa: CASSQEGASDNSPLHF

v_call: TRBV3-1/TRBV3-2
clone_size: .
d_call: .
cdr3_length: 15
j_call: TRBJ1-1
cdr3_nt: TGTGCCAGCAGCCAAGAGACGGGGGCGAACACTGAAGCTTTCTTT
cdr3_aa: CASSQETGANTEAFF

v_call: TRBV4-1
clone_size: .
d_call: .
cdr3_length: 15
j_call: TRBJ2-7
cdr3_nt: TGCGCCAGCAGCCCCGGAAGGGCCAGGCGCGACGAGCAGTACTTC
cdr3_aa: CASSPGRARRDEQYF

v_call: TRBV28
clone_size: .
d_call: TRBD1
cdr3_length: 14
j_call: TRBJ1-4
cdr3_nt: TGTGCCAGCAGTCCCAGGGACAGTAATGAAAAACTGTTTTTT
cdr3_aa: CASSPRDSNEKLFF

v_call: TRBV2
clone_size: .
d_call: .
cdr3_length: 15
j_call: TRBJ2-2
cdr3_nt: TGTGCCAGCAGTGCGATCGGGGCTAACACCGGGGAGCTGTTTTTT
cdr3_aa: CASSAIGANTGELFF

v_call: TRBV5-1
clone_size: .
d_call: .
cdr3_length: 14
j_call: TRBJ1-1
cdr3_nt: TGCGCCAGCAGCTTAAGGAGTTCGTACACTGAAGCTTTCTTT
cdr3_aa: CASSLRSSYTEAFF

v_call: TRBV10-1
clone_size: .
d_call: TRBD2
cdr3_length: 13
j_call: TRBJ2-5
cdr3_nt: TGCGCCAGTAGCGGGGGTTGCCAAGAGACCCAGTACTTC
cdr3_aa: CASSGGCQETQYF

v_call: TRBV15
clone_size: .
d_call: .
cdr3_length: 15
j_call: TRBJ1-3
cdr3_nt: TGTGCCACCAGCCCTCGGGCCTCCTCTGGAAACACCATATATTTT
cdr3_aa: CATSPRASSGNTIYF

v_call: TRBV11-2
clone_size: .
d_call: .
cdr3_length: 12
j_call: TRBJ1-6
cdr3_nt: TGTGCCAGCAGCTTATCTGGTTCACCCCTCCACTTT
cdr3_aa: CASSLSGSPLHF

v_call: TRBV19
clone_size: few
d_call: .
cdr3_length: 13
j_call: TRBJ2-3
cdr3_nt: TGTGCCAGTAGTATAGAGGGGGCAGATACGCAGTATTTT
cdr3_aa: CASSIEGADTQYF

v_call: TRBV5-5
clone_size: .
d_call: .
cdr3_length: 14
j_call: TRBJ1-1
cdr3_nt: TGTGCCAGCAGCTTGCAGTTGTCGAACACTGAAGCTTTCTTT
cdr3_aa: CASSLQLSNTEAFF

v_call: TRBV10-2
clone_size: .
d_call: .
cdr3_length: 16
j_call: TRBJ1-1
cdr3_nt: TGCGCCAGCAGTGACGGGCCGGGACGGGTGAACACTGAAGCTTTCTTT
cdr3_aa: CASSDGPGRVNTEAFF

v_call: TRBV27
clone_size: .
d_call: .
cdr3_length: 14
j_call: TRBJ2-1
cdr3_nt: TGTGCCAGTAGACCTTTAGTGGGACGCAATGAGCAGTTCTTC
cdr3_aa: CASRPLVGRNEQFF